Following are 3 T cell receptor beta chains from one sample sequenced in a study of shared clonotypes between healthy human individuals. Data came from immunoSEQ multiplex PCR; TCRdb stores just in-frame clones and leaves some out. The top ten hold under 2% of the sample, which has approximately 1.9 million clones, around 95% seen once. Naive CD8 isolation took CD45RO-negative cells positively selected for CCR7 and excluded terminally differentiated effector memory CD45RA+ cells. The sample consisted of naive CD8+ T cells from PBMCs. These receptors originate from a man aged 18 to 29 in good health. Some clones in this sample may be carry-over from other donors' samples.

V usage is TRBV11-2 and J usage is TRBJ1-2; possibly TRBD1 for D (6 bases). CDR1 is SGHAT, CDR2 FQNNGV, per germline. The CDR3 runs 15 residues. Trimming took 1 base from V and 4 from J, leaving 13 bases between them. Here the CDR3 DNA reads TGTGCCAGCAGCTTAGTAGCAGGGGAGCCCTATGGCTACACCTTC. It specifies CASSLVAGEPYGYTF.

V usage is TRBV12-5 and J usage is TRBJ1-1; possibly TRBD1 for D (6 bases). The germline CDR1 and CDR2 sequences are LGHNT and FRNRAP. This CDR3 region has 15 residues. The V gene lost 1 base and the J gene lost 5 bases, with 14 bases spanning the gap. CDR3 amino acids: CASGLGQGRWTEAFF. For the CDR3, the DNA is TGTGCTAGTGGTTTGGGTCAGGGGAGGTGGACTGAAGCTTTCTTT.

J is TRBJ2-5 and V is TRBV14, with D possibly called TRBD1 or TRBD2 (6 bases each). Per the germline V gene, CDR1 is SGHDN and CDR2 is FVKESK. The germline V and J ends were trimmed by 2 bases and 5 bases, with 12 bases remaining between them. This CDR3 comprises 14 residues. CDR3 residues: CASSQRGLIETQYF. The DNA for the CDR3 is TGTGCCAGCAGCCAACGGGGGCTAATCGAGACCCAGTACTTC.